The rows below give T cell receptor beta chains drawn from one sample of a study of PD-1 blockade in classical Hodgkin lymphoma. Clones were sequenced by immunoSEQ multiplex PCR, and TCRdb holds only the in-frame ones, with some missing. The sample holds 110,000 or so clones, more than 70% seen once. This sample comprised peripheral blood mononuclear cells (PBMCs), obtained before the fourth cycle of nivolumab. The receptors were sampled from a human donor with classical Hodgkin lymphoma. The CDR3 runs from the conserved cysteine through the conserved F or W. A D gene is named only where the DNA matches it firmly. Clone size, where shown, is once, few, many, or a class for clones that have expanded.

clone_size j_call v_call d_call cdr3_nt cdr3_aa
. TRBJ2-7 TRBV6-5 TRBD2 TGTGCCAGTAAATCCACTAGCGGGCGCTCCTACGAGCAGTACTTC CASKSTSGRSYEQYF
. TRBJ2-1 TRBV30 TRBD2 TGTGCCTCAACTAGCGGGAGCTCCTACAATGAGCAGTTCTTC CASTSGSSYNEQFF
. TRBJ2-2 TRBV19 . TGTGCCAGTAGGGCCCTGGGACAGAACACCGGGGAGCTGTTTTTT CASRALGQNTGELFF
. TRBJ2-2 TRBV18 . TGTGCCAGCTCTCCGGACAAGAACACCGGGGAGCTGTTTTTT CASSPDKNTGELFF
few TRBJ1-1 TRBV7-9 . TGTGCCAGCAGCCGACAAGACCATGAAGCTTTCTTT CASSRQDHEAFF
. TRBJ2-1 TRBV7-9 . TGTGCCAGCAGCTCACCGTTCCGGGGGTCGACGGACTACAATGAGCAGTTCTTC CASSSPFRGSTDYNEQFF
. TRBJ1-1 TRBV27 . TGTGCCAGCAGTTTTATTGCCAGGGGCACTGAAGCTTTCTTT CASSFIARGTEAFF
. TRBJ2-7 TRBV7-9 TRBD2 TGTGCCAGCAGCTTAGCGGGAGGGCGCGACGAGCAGTACTTC CASSLAGGRDEQYF
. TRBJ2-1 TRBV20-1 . TGCAGTGCCACGAACGGCAATGAGCAGTTCTTC CSATNGNEQFF
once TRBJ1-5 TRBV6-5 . TGTGCCAGCAGTTACGTCCGGAATCAGCCCCAGCATTTT CASSYVRNQPQHF
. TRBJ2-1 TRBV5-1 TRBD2 TGCGCCAGCAGCTTGGTGCCCTCCGGGACTAGCGGGAAGGAGGAGCAGTTCTTC CASSLVPSGTSGKEEQFF
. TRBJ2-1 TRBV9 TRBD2 TGTGCCAGCAGCGTAGTAGGCCTATTTGCCGCGGGAGACAATGAGCAGTTCTTC CASSVVGLFAAGDNEQFF
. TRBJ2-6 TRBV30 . TGTGCCTGGATTCGGCCCGGGACATCTGGGGCCAACGTCCTGACTTTC CAWIRPGTSGANVLTF
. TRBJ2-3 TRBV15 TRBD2 TGTGCCACCAGCAGCCCCGGGACTATCACCACAGATACGCAGTATTTT CATSSPGTITTDTQYF
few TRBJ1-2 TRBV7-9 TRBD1 TGTGCCAGCAGCTCCCCGACAGGGGGTGGCTACACCTTC CASSSPTGGGYTF
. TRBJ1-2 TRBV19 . TGTGCCAGTAGTGCGCGGGGTCCTTCGGACTATGGCTACACCTTC CASSARGPSDYGYTF
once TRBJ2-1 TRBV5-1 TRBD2 TGCGCCAGCAGCTCGGACACTAGCGGGAGCTCCTACAATGAGCAGTTCTTC CASSSDTSGSSYNEQFF